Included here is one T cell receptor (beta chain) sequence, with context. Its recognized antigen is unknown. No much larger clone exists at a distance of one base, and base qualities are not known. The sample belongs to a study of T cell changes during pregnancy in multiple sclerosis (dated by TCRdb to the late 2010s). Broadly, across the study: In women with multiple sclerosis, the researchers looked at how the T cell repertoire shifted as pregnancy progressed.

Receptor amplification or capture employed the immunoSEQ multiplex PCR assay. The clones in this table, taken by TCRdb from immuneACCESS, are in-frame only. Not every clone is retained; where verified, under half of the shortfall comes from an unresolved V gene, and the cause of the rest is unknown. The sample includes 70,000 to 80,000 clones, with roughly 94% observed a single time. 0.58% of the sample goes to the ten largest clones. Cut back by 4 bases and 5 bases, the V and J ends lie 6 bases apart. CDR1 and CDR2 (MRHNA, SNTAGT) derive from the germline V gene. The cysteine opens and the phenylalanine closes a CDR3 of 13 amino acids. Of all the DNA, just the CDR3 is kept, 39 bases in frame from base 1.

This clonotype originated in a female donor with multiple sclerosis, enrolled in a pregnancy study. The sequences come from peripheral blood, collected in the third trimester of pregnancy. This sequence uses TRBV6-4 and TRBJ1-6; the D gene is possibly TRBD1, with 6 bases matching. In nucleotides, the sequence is TGTGCCAGCAGTGCAGGGGATAATTCACCCCTCCACTTT. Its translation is CASSAGDNSPLHF.